Shown below are 11 T cell receptor beta chains from a single sample sequenced in a study of T cell changes during pregnancy in multiple sclerosis. Clones were sequenced by immunoSEQ multiplex PCR, and TCRdb holds only the in-frame ones, with some missing. The sample includes 85,000 to 90,000 clones, roughly 94% of them seen just once. The sequencing used peripheral blood, collected after pregnancy. Every receptor here comes from a female donor in good health, enrolled as a control in a pregnancy study.

The chain combines TRBV6-6 with TRBJ1-5; possible D gene TRBD1, 6 bases. The CDR3 is 14 residues long. Trimming cost V 6 bases and J 4 bases, with 13 bases left between them. Germline lookup yields CDR1 MNHNY and CDR2 SVGAGI (reference sequence). This CDR3 reads CASSPDSWNQPQHF. CDR3 nucleotide sequence: TGTGCCAGCAGCCCGGACAGCTGGAATCAGCCCCAGCATTTT.

The V call is TRBV5-4, the J call TRBJ2-7, with 15 bases identical to TRBD2. This CDR3 is built from 17 residues. J was trimmed by 6 bases and V by 4 bases; bases with no gene match: 11. Germline CDR1 and CDR2: SGHNT and YYREEE (reference sequence). CDR3 nucleotides: TGTGCCAGCAGCGCAGGGACTAGCGGGAGGAGGATAAGCGAGCAGTACTTC. Translation: CASSAGTSGRRISEQYF.

The genes are TRBV7-2 and TRBJ2-7; tentatively, D is TRBD1 (6 bases). This CDR3 is built from 12 residues. Deletions cut 3 bases from V and 4 bases from J, with 7 bases between. Germline loops: CDR1 SGHTA, CDR2 FQGNSA. DNA for the CDR3: TGTGCCAGCAGCTTCACAGGGTACGAGCAGTACTTC. Residues: CASSFTGYEQYF. Full variable domain (outside the CDR3, taken from reference TRBV7-2 and TRBJ2-7): GAGVSQSPSNKVTEKGKDVELRCDPISGHTALYWYRQSLGQGLEFLIYFQGNSAPDKSGLPSDRFSAERTGGSVSTLTIQRTQQEDSAVYLCASSFTGYEQYFGPGTRLTVT.

The rearrangement links TRBV28 to TRBJ1-1, with a possible D match to TRBD1 (6 bases). The CDR3 covers 16 residues. Germline-derived CDR1 and CDR2 are MDHEN and SYDVKM. Trimming left V 4 bases short and J 1 base short, with 16 bases between. The DNA for the CDR3 is TGTGCCAGCAGTTCTCTCCACAGGGCCAAGAACACTGAAGCTTTCTTT. Translating it yields CASSSLHRAKNTEAFF.

The chain links TRBV12-1 to TRBJ2-7; the D segment call TRBD2 is taken from the table without a DNA check. TRBV12-1 counts as a pseudogene. This CDR3 comprises 13 residues. The CDR3 DNA follows: TGTGCCAGCGGCTCACGGGGATCCTACGAGCAGTACTTC. Translated, it gives CASGSRGSYEQYF.

The chain uses TRBV28 and TRBJ2-7, with D possibly matching TRBD1 (6 bases). The CDR3 is 14 residues long. V dropped 1 base and J dropped 0 bases, with 7 bases sitting between them. The V gene's germline CDR1 is MDHEN and CDR2 SYDVKM. The CDR3 sequence: CASSLSGHSYEQYF. The CDR3 DNA is TGTGCCAGCAGTTTATCGGGACACTCCTACGAGCAGTACTTC.

The chain recombines TRBV6-1 with TRBJ1-5; D gene ambiguous. Germline CDR1 reads MNHNS; CDR2 reads SASEGT. V was trimmed by 3 bases and J by 5 bases, leaving 8 bases between them. This CDR3 is 13 amino acids long. The CDR3 DNA reads TGTGCCAGCAGTGAGGGGAGGTATCAGCCCCAGCATTTT. Translated, it gives CASSEGRYQPQHF.

This chain links TRBV28 with TRBJ2-3, with D possibly being TRBD2 (7 bases). The CDR3 runs 15 residues. V was pared by 5 bases and J by 5 bases, with 17 bases between. Germline V gene lookup returns CDR1 MDHEN and CDR2 SYDVKM. Here the CDR3 DNA reads TGTGCCAGCAGTCTCTGGGGGGGGGCTAAAGATACGCAGTATTTT. Its translation: CASSLWGGAKDTQYF.

The V gene is TRBV4-1, the J gene TRBJ2-7; D is possibly TRBD1 (6 bases). The germline CDR1 and CDR2 sequences are MGHRA and YSYEKL. Trimming cost V 2 bases and J 7 bases, with 12 bases left between them. The CDR3 has 13 residues. The CDR3: CASSQQGQREQYF. The CDR3 DNA follows: TGCGCCAGCAGCCAACAGGGGCAGAGGGAGCAGTACTTC.

This clone was found a few times. This chain links TRBV7-9 with TRBJ2-7, with D maybe TRBD2 (7 bases). The CDR3 has 15 residues. The germline gives CDR1 SEHNR, CDR2 FQNEAQ (reference sequence). V lost 7 bases, J lost 3 bases, and 19 bases lay in between. The CDR3 coding sequence is TGTGCCAGCACTCGGGGGGCAGGGACCAACTACGAGCAGTACTTC. Translation: CASTRGAGTNYEQYF.

In this sample, this clone turned up once. V usage is TRBV5-4 and J usage is TRBJ2-3; perhaps TRBD2 as D (5 bases). With 2 bases removed from V and 0 bases from J, the gap between germline ends came to 10 bases. The CDR3 runs 15 residues. Germline V lookup: CDR1 SGHNT, CDR2 YYREEE (reference sequence). The CDR3 sequence: CASSFSVASTDTQYF. For the CDR3, the DNA is TGTGCCAGCAGCTTTAGCGTAGCTAGCACAGATACGCAGTATTTT.